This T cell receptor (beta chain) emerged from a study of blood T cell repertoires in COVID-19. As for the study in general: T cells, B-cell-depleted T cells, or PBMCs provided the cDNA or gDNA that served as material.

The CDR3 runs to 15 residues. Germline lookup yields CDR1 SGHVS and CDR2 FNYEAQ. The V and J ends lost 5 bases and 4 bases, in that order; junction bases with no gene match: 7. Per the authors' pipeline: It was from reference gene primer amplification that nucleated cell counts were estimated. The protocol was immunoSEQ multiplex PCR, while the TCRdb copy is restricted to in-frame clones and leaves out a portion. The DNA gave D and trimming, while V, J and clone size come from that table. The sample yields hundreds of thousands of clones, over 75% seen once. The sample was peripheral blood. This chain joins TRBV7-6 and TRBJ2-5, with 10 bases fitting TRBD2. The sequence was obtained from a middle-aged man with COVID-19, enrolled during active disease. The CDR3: CASSPEAGGIETQYF. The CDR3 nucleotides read TGTGCCAGCAGCCCTGAAGCGGGGGGGATAGAGACCCAGTACTTC. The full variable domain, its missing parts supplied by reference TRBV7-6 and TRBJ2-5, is GAGVSQSPRYKVTKRGQDVALRCDPISGHVSLYWYRQALGQGPEFLTYFNYEAQQDKSGLPNDRFSAERPEGSISTLTIQRTEQRDSAMYRCASSPEAGGIETQYFGPGTRLLVL.